This T cell receptor beta chain was sequenced in a study of T cells in Graves' hyperthyroidism and ophthalmopathy. For the study at large: Blood was drawn when the patient was first diagnosed and still untreated.

This clonotype was detected many times. Per germline, CDR1 DFQATT and CDR2 SNEGSKA (reference sequence). The CDR3 loop spans 15 amino acids. Trimming left V 2 bases short and J 2 bases short, with 13 bases between. Exclusion criteria comprised uncontrolled infection, other autoimmune disease, pregnancy or lactation. PBMCs stemmed from around 9.3 ml fresh peripheral blood. RNA transcripts gave rise to amplified TCR beta CDR3 regions. TCR CDR3 underwent first-round RT-PCR with the HTBI primer set. TCRdb redid the calling of the multiplex PCR reads with MiXCR, one entry per CDR3 protein. In the table there are around 360,000 distinct CDR3 sequences, over 12% of which are singletons.

The sample consisted of blood. This chain joins TRBV20-1 and TRBJ1-3; tentative D call: TRBD1 (5 bases). The receptor was derived from a woman between 55 and 75 years old with Graves' ophthalmopathy. The CDR3 DNA sequence: TGCAGTGCTAGACCTCCGGGACGGGCTGGAAACACCATATATTTT. This sequence encodes CSARPPGRAGNTIYF.